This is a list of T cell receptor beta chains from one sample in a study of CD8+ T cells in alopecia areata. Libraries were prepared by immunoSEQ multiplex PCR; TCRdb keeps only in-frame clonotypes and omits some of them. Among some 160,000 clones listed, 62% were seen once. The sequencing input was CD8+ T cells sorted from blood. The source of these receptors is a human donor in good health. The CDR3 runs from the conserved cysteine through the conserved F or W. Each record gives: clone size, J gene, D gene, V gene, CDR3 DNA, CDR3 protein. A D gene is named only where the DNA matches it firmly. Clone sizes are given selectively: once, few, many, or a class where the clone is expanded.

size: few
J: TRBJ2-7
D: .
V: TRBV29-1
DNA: TGCAGCGTTGGGGGAGGAGGACAGGTCTACGAGCAGTACTTC
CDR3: CSVGGGGQVYEQYF

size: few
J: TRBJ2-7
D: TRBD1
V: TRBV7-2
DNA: TGTGCCAGCAGCTTGAGGACAGGGAGCTCCTACGAGCAGTACTTC
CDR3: CASSLRTGSSYEQYF

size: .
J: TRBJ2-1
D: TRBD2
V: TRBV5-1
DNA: TGCGCCAGCAGCTTGGTAGGCGGGGGGAATGAGCAGTTCTTC
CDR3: CASSLVGGGNEQFF

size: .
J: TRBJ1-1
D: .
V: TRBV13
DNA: TGTGCCAGCAGCCCCGCAGGTGAGATGAACACTGAAGCTTTCTTT
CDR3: CASSPAGEMNTEAFF

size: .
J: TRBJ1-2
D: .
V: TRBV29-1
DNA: TGCAGCGTTGATGTCGGCATCTATGGCTACACCTTC
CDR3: CSVDVGIYGYTF

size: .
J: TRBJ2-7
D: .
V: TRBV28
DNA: TGTGCCAGCAGTTTCGGACAGCCCTACGAGCAGTACTTC
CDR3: CASSFGQPYEQYF

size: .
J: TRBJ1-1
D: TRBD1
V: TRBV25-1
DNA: TGTGCCAGCAGTGAATATTCAACGACAGGGCGTGCGTTT
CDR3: CASSEYSTTGRAF

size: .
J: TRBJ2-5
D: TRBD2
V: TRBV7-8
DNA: TGTGCCAGCAGCTTAAGGGTCAGGGAGGGGACCCAGTACTTC
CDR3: CASSLRVREGTQYF

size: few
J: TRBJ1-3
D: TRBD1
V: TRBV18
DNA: TGTGCCAGCTCACCACCCGAGGGGACAGGGAGCTCTGGAAACACCATATATTTT
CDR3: CASSPPEGTGSSGNTIYF

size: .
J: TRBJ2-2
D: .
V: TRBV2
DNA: TGTGCCAGCCGCGGAGTAAACACCGGGGAGCTGTTTTTT
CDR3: CASRGVNTGELFF

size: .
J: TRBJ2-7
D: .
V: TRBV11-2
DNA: TGTGCCAGCAGCTTAGATCTCGGTTCCTACGAGCAGTACTTC
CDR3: CASSLDLGSYEQYF

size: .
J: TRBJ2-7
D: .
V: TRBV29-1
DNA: TGCAGCGTTGATTTTGGGGGCCACGAGCAGTACTTC
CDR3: CSVDFGGHEQYF

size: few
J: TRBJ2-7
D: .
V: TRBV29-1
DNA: TGCAGCGTCCGGTCGGCAGGCACCCTGTACGAGCAGTACTTC
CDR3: CSVRSAGTLYEQYF

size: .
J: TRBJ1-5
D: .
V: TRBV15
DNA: TGTGCCACCAGCAGGGTGGGGGATCAGCCCCAGCATTTT
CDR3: CATSRVGDQPQHF

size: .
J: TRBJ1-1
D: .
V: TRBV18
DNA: TGTGCCAGCTCACCCGGGGCAGCTGAAGCTTTCTTT
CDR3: CASSPGAAEAFF

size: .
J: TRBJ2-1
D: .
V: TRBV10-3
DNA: TGTGCCATCAGTGAGTCCGCGTACAATGAGCAGTTCTTC
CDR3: CAISESAYNEQFF

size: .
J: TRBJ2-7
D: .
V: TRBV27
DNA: TGTGCCAGCAGTCCCCGACAGGAGGGCTACGAGCAGTACTTC
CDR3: CASSPRQEGYEQYF

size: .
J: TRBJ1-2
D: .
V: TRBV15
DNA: TGTGCCACCAGCAGAGATCGAGGGGCGTCCGGGTATGGCTACACCTTC
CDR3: CATSRDRGASGYGYTF

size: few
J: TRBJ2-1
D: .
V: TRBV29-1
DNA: TGCAGCGCCGAACCGACCTATGGGAGTAGAAATGAGCAGTTCTTC
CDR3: CSAEPTYGSRNEQFF

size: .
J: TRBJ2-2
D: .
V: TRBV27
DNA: TGTGCCAGCAGTCCGTACACCGGGGAGCTGTTTTTT
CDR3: CASSPYTGELFF

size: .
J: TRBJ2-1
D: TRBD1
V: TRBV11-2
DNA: TGTGCCAGCACGATGGGACAGTCCTACAATGAGCAGTTCTTC
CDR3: CASTMGQSYNEQFF

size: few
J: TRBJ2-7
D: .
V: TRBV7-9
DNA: TGTGCCAGCAGCCCCTCCGACTACGAGCAGTACTTC
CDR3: CASSPSDYEQYF

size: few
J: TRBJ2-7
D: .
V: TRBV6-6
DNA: TGTGCCAGCAGTCTGACAGGCTCCTACGAGCAGTACTTC
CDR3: CASSLTGSYEQYF

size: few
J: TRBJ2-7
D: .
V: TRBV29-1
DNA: TGCAGCGTTGAAGATCCGGGCTACGAGCAGTACTTC
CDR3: CSVEDPGYEQYF

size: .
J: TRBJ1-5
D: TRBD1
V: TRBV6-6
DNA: TGTGCCAGCAGTTACTCCCGGGACAGAAATCAGCCCCAGCATTTT
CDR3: CASSYSRDRNQPQHF

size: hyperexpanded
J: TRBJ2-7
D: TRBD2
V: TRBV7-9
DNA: TGTGCCAGCAGCTCGTCCGATAGTAGCGGGAGAAGGCAGCAGTACTTC
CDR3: CASSSSDSSGRRQQYF

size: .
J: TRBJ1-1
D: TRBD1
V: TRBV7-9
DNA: TGTGCCAGCAGCTTAGCAGGGGGCCTGGACACTGAAGCTTTCTTT
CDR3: CASSLAGGLDTEAFF

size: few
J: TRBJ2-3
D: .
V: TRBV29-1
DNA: TGCAGCGTTGAAGATGTGCGCGAGGGTGCGCAGTATTTT
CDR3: CSVEDVREGAQYF

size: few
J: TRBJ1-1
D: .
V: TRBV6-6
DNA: TGTGCCAGCAGTAACTGGGGGGCTCTGAACACTGAAGCTTTCTTT
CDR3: CASSNWGALNTEAFF

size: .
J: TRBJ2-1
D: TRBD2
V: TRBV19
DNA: TGTGCCAGTACCCTTAGCGGGAGCTCCTACAATGAGCAGTTCTTC
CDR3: CASTLSGSSYNEQFF

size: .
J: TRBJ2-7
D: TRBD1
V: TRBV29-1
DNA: TGCAGCCTCCCGGGACAGGTTCCCTACGAGCAGTACTTC
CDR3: CSLPGQVPYEQYF

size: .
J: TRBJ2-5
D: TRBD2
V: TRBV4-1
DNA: TGCGCCAGCAGCCAGGGACTAGCGGGAGGGGAGACCCAGTACTTC
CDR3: CASSQGLAGGETQYF

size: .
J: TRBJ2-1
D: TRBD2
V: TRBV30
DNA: TGTGCCTGGGGACTAGGATACAATGAGCAGTTCTTC
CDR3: CAWGLGYNEQFF

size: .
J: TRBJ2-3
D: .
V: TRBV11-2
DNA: TGTGCCAGCGCCGCGGGGGCTACGCAGTATTTT
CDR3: CASAAGATQYF

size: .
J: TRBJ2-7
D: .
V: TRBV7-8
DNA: TGTGCCAGCAGCTTAGCAACCTACGAGCAGTACTTC
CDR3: CASSLATYEQYF

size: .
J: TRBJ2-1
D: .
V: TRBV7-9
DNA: TGTGCCAGCAGCTCCATCAATGAGCAGTTCTTC
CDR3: CASSSINEQFF

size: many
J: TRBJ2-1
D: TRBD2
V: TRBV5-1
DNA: TGCGCCACCGCCTCGGGGGTAGCGGGGGCCTCCTACAATGAGCAGTTCTTC
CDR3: CATASGVAGASYNEQFF

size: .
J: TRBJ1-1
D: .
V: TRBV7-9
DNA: TGTGCCAACCAGGGGCTGACGACTGAAGCTTTCTTT
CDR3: CANQGLTTEAFF

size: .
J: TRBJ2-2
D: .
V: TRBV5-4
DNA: TGTGCCAGCAGCTTGCGGCCCCGGACCGGGGAGCTGTTTTTT
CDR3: CASSLRPRTGELFF

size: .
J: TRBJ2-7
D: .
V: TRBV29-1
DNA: TGCAGCGTGGAGGGAGTACCTGGACAGCCGGTATTCTACGAGCAGTACTTC
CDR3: CSVEGVPGQPVFYEQYF

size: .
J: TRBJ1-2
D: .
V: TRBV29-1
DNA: TGCAGCGGCGGGGGGGGAGGGGATGGCTACACCTTC
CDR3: CSGGGGGDGYTF

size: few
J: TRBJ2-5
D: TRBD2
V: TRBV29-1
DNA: TGCAGCGCGGGGAGGGCCAGGACCAAAGAGACCCAGTACTTC
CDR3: CSAGRARTKETQYF

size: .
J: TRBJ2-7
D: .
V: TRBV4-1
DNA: TGCGCCAGCAGCCAAGTTTGGGGGTCGGCCTACGAGCAGTACTTC
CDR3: CASSQVWGSAYEQYF

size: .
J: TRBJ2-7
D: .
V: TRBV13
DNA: TGTGCCAGCAGCTTAGGCCCATCCTCCTACGAGCAGTACTTC
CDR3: CASSLGPSSYEQYF

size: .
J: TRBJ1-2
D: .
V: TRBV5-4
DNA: TGTGCCAGCAGCTCAATTGAGGGGACCTATGGCTACACCTTC
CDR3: CASSSIEGTYGYTF

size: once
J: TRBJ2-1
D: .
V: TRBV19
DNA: TGTGCCAGTACTCCAGCTAGTTTCGATGAGCAGTTCTTC
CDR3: CASTPASFDEQFF

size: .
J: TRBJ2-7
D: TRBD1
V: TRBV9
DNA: TGTGCCAGCAGCGATAGTGGACAGGGCTCCTACGAGCAGTACTTC
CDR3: CASSDSGQGSYEQYF

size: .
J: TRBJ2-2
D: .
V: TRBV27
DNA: TGTGCCAGCAGTGTTCCCACCGGGGAGCTGTTTTTT
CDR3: CASSVPTGELFF